A single sample is the source of the 9 T cell receptor beta chains below, sequenced in a study of blood T cells in healthy people across ages. The second PCR ran about 6 to 12 cycles with a sample-barcoded 5' primer and J-beta primers. TCRdb re-derived calls from the 5' RACE reads in MiXCR, one entry per CDR3 protein. The sample consists of about 1.4 million distinct CDR3 sequences, approximately 59% of them appearing once. The sample comprised blood. Receptors were obtained from a man younger than 30 in good health.

V and J are TRBV12-3 or TRBV12-4 and TRBJ2-1; D is tentatively TRBD1 or TRBD2 (7 bases each). The V gene lost 3 bases and the J gene lost 4 bases, with 16 bases spanning the gap. The CDR3 covers 16 residues. The CDR3 DNA follows: TGTGCCAGCAGTTTTGGGAGGGGACAGCTATACAATGAGCAGTTCTTC. This translates into CASSFGRGQLYNEQFF.

V is TRBV29-1 and J is TRBJ2-1, with D uncertain. The better agreement between TRBJ2-7 and the DNA end casts doubt on the J call. CDR1 is SQVTM, CDR2 ANQGSEA, per germline. The CDR3 is made up of 13 amino acids. The CDR3 loop reads CSVAAESYNEQYF. The CDR3 DNA sequence: TGCAGCGTTGCGGCGGAATCCTACAATGAGCAGTACTTC.

CDR3: CASSYSTTGAQETQYF. In DNA form, the CDR3 reads TGTGCCAGCAGTTACTCGACGACAGGGGCGCAAGAGACCCAGTACTTC. This chain joins TRBV6-5 and TRBJ2-5; 8 bases are shared with TRBD1. The CDR3 runs to 16 residues. V was pared by 0 bases and J by 2 bases, with 5 bases of the junction left unmatched. CDR1 MNHEY and CDR2 SVGAGI come from the germline V gene.

The chain combines TRBV28 with TRBJ1-1; TRBD1 aligns across 10 bases. CDR3 length equals 13 residues. Germline CDR1 and CDR2: MDHEN and SYDVKM. V gave up 7 bases and J gave up 4 bases; unmatched junction bases: 3. CDR3 region: CASIGQGVTEAFF. As DNA, the CDR3 is TGTGCCAGCATCGGACAGGGGGTCACTGAAGCTTTCTTT.

This chain links TRBV24-1 with TRBJ2-1, with TRBD1 identical over 7 bases. Trimming at V came to 3 bases and at J to 7 bases, leaving 8 bases not matched to a gene. The CDR3 consists of 15 residues. Germline assignment: CDR1 KGHDR and CDR2 SFDVKD. The CDR3 DNA sequence: TGTGCCACCAGTGATCCTGTACAGGGGTGGAATGAGCAGTTCTTC. It encodes CATSDPVQGWNEQFF.

The rearrangement uses TRBV10-3 and TRBJ2-2; D not resolved. The germline V gene encodes CDR1 ENHRY and CDR2 SYGVKD. There are 15 residues in the CDR3. With 4 bases removed from V and 3 bases from J, the gap between germline ends came to 12 bases. CDR3 protein: CAISGVRSDTGELFF. Here the CDR3 DNA reads TGTGCCATCAGTGGGGTCCGGTCGGACACCGGGGAGCTGTTTTTT.

This clonotype was seen more than once but under ten times. V is TRBV28 and J is TRBJ1-2; D call uncertain. Germline values: CDR1 MDHEN, CDR2 SYDVKM. The V and J ends lost 6 bases and 8 bases respectively, with 19 bases between them. The CDR3 extends over 14 amino acids. The CDR3 DNA sequence: TGTGCCAGCAGGCCGACCCAGGCCGGGTACGGCTACACCTTC. It encodes CASRPTQAGYGYTF.

A single count supports this clonotype. This sequence joins TRBV10-3 and TRBJ2-1; 9 bases are a match to TRBD2. The V segment lost 9 bases and the J segment 7 bases; nucleotides outside the gene matches: 4. Germline V lookup: CDR1 ENHRY, CDR2 SYGVKD. This CDR3 has 12 amino acids. The CDR3 here is CAMAGGRNEQFF. CDR3 bases: TGTGCCATGGCGGGGGGGCGGAATGAGCAGTTCTTC.

The V call is TRBV12-3 or TRBV12-4, the J call TRBJ2-3; 7 bases are a match to TRBD2. The V segment lost 6 bases and the J segment 3 bases; nucleotides outside the gene matches: 12. The CDR3 spans 16 residues. The CDR3 region is CASSPSGGGVTDTQYF. Written as DNA, the CDR3 is TGTGCCAGCAGCCCCTCGGGGGGAGGGGTAACAGATACGCAGTATTTT.